Listed below are T cell receptor beta chains from one sample, sequenced in a study of blood T cell repertoires in COVID-19. The repertoire was sequenced with immunoSEQ multiplex PCR; TCRdb's copy has only in-frame clones and lacks some. In the table there are a few hundred thousand clones, about 85% of which are singletons. Sequenced input: peripheral blood. The receptors stem from a man between 18 and 29 years old with active or convalescent COVID-19. CDR3s leave out the opening cysteine and the closing phenylalanine or tryptophan. Each record gives: CDR3 protein, J gene, V gene, D gene. A D gene is named only where the DNA matches it firmly.

CDR3 protein: ASSVNPSGNTIY
J gene: TRBJ1-3
V gene: TRBV9
D gene: NA

CDR3 protein: ASSFRSTYEQY
J gene: TRBJ2-7
V gene: TRBV7-9
D gene: NA

CDR3 protein: ASNYYEQY
J gene: TRBJ2-7
V gene: TRBV7-3
D gene: NA

CDR3 protein: ASSPRASGRGADTQY
J gene: TRBJ2-3
V gene: TRBV19
D gene: TRBD2

CDR3 protein: ASSQTGWEGNIQY
J gene: TRBJ2-4
V gene: TRBV5-1
D gene: NA

CDR3 protein: ASRGSSYNEQF
J gene: TRBJ2-1
V gene: TRBV6-5
D gene: NA

CDR3 protein: ASSQVLSSAGELF
J gene: TRBJ2-2
V gene: TRBV4-3
D gene: NA

CDR3 protein: ASSRQGYEQY
J gene: TRBJ2-7
V gene: TRBV12-3/TRBV12-4
D gene: TRBD1

CDR3 protein: ASSPSYEQF
J gene: TRBJ2-1
V gene: TRBV6-2/TRBV6-3
D gene: NA

CDR3 protein: ASSQALGTANTGELF
J gene: TRBJ2-2
V gene: TRBV16
D gene: NA

CDR3 protein: ASSEGGSAFEQF
J gene: TRBJ2-1
V gene: TRBV6-1
D gene: TRBD2

CDR3 protein: ASSTGGRRNYGYT
J gene: TRBJ1-2
V gene: TRBV6-2/TRBV6-3
D gene: NA

CDR3 protein: ASSYSRENIQY
J gene: TRBJ2-4
V gene: TRBV6-5
D gene: NA

CDR3 protein: ASSSTAGNTIY
J gene: TRBJ1-3
V gene: TRBV7-2
D gene: NA

CDR3 protein: ASSDASGNEKLF
J gene: TRBJ1-4
V gene: TRBV2
D gene: NA

CDR3 protein: SVTAGAGTEAF
J gene: TRBJ1-1
V gene: TRBV29-1
D gene: NA

CDR3 protein: ASRPPGLASYNEQF
J gene: TRBJ2-1
V gene: TRBV4-1
D gene: TRBD2

CDR3 protein: SVDDRVGTGELF
J gene: TRBJ2-2
V gene: TRBV29-1
D gene: TRBD1

CDR3 protein: ASSVGTGSHNEQF
J gene: TRBJ2-1
V gene: TRBV9
D gene: TRBD1

CDR3 protein: ASSLSGGPYEQY
J gene: TRBJ2-7
V gene: TRBV7-8
D gene: NA

CDR3 protein: SASLASSQETQY
J gene: TRBJ2-5
V gene: TRBV20-1
D gene: NA

CDR3 protein: ASSDGQENQPQH
J gene: TRBJ1-5
V gene: TRBV6-1
D gene: NA

CDR3 protein: ASGVAGGIQETQY
J gene: TRBJ2-5
V gene: TRBV5-8
D gene: TRBD2

CDR3 protein: ATSRSSGRDEQF
J gene: TRBJ2-1
V gene: TRBV15
D gene: TRBD2

CDR3 protein: ASSQRDRSNTEAF
J gene: TRBJ1-1
V gene: TRBV5-6
D gene: TRBD1

CDR3 protein: ASSSTGSLGTGELF
J gene: TRBJ2-2
V gene: TRBV19
D gene: NA

CDR3 protein: ASSERPAGYNEQF
J gene: TRBJ2-1
V gene: TRBV6-1
D gene: TRBD2

CDR3 protein: ASSESRGYGYT
J gene: TRBJ1-2
V gene: TRBV10-1
D gene: NA

CDR3 protein: ASSLAGMDTGELF
J gene: TRBJ2-2
V gene: TRBV5-1
D gene: NA

CDR3 protein: ASSLVGVNYNEQF
J gene: TRBJ2-1
V gene: TRBV7-8
D gene: NA

CDR3 protein: ASSITRNYGYT
J gene: TRBJ1-2
V gene: TRBV2
D gene: NA

CDR3 protein: ASRGETQY
J gene: TRBJ2-5
V gene: TRBV28
D gene: NA

CDR3 protein: ASSRQGVQETQY
J gene: TRBJ2-5
V gene: TRBV27
D gene: TRBD1

CDR3 protein: ASSHTGARDTQY
J gene: TRBJ2-3
V gene: TRBV27
D gene: TRBD1

CDR3 protein: ATSDSGLLTTDTQY
J gene: TRBJ2-3
V gene: TRBV24-1
D gene: TRBD2

CDR3 protein: ASSVAVGAEQY
J gene: TRBJ2-7
V gene: TRBV9
D gene: NA

CDR3 protein: ASSVSGNTDTQY
J gene: TRBJ2-3
V gene: TRBV9
D gene: NA

CDR3 protein: ASSLQGTETQY
J gene: TRBJ2-5
V gene: TRBV4-1
D gene: TRBD1

CDR3 protein: ASSYPGLAGYHTQY
J gene: TRBJ2-3
V gene: TRBV6-2/TRBV6-3
D gene: TRBD2

CDR3 protein: ASSERNLNEQF
J gene: TRBJ2-1
V gene: TRBV5-4
D gene: NA

CDR3 protein: ASSDSGAFNYGYT
J gene: TRBJ1-2
V gene: TRBV2
D gene: NA

CDR3 protein: ASSKTSGYEQY
J gene: TRBJ2-7
V gene: TRBV6-5
D gene: TRBD2

CDR3 protein: ASRPGTAIYEQY
J gene: TRBJ2-7
V gene: TRBV27
D gene: TRBD1

CDR3 protein: ASIGSGGEAYNEQF
J gene: TRBJ2-1
V gene: TRBV2
D gene: TRBD2

CDR3 protein: ASSFGQFSYEQY
J gene: TRBJ2-7
V gene: TRBV27
D gene: NA

CDR3 protein: ASTEDRGSEAF
J gene: TRBJ1-1
V gene: TRBV2
D gene: TRBD1

CDR3 protein: ASGQGERTGNQPQH
J gene: TRBJ1-5
V gene: TRBV19
D gene: TRBD1

CDR3 protein: SARLSGGQY
J gene: TRBJ2-3
V gene: TRBV20-1
D gene: TRBD2

CDR3 protein: ASRGREGLNTEAF
J gene: TRBJ1-1
V gene: TRBV6-5
D gene: NA

CDR3 protein: ASSYRVTNTEAF
J gene: TRBJ1-1
V gene: TRBV5-1
D gene: NA

CDR3 protein: ASSRQGGLQWAQH
J gene: TRBJ1-5
V gene: TRBV6-5
D gene: TRBD1

CDR3 protein: ASSFGSSYEQY
J gene: TRBJ2-7
V gene: TRBV7-9
D gene: NA